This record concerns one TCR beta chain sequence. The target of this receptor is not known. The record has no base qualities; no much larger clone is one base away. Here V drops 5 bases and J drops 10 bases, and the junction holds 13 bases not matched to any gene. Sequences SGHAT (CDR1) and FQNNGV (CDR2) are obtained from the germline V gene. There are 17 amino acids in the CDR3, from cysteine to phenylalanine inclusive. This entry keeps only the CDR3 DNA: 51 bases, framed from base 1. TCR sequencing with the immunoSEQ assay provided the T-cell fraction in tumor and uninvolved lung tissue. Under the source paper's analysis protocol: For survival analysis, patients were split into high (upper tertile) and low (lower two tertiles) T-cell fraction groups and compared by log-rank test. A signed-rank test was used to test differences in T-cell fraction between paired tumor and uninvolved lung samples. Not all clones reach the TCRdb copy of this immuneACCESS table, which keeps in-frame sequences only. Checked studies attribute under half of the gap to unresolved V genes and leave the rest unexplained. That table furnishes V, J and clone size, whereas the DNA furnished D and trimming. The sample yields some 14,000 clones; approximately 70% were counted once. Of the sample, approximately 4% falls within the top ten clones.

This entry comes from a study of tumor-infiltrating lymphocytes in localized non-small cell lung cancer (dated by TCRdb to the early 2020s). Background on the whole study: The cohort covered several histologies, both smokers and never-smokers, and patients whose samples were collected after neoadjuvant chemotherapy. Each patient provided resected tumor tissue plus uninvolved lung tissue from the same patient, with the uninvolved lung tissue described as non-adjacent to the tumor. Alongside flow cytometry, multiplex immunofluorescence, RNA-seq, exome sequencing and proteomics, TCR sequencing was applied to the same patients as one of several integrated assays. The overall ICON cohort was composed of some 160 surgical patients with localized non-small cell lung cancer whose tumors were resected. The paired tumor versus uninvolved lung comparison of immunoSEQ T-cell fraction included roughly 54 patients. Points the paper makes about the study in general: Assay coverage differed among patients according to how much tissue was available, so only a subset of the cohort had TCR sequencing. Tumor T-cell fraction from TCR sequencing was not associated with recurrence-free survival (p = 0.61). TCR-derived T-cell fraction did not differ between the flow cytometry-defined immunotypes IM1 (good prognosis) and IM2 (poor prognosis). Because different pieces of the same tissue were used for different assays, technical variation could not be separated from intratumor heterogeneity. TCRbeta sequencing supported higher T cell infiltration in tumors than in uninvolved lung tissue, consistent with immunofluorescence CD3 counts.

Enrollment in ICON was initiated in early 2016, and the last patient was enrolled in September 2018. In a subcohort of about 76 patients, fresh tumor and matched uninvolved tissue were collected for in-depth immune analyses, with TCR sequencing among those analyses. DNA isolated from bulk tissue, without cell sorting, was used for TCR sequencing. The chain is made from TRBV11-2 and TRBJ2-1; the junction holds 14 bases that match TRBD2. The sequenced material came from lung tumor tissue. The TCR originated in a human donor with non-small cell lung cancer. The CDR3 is CASSRRTSGRSSLEQFF. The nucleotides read TGTGCCAGCAGCCGGAGGACTAGCGGGAGGTCGTCCTTGGAGCAGTTCTTC.